Shown below are 14 T cell receptor delta chains from a single sample sequenced in a study of γδ T cells in repeated Plasmodium falciparum infection. Bulk repertoires came from Vgamma9/Vdelta2+ or Vdelta2-negative gammadelta T cells flow-sorted from PBMC. TCRdb repeated clone calling on the multiplex PCR reads with CATT. The top ten clones hold nearly 10% of a sample with roughly 93,000 delta-chain clones, over 0.9% of them seen once. Sequenced sample: gamma-delta T cells from blood. These receptors all come from a pool of human donors (malaria-infected and uninfected, not separated).

In its sample, this clone was seen a few times. The protein given by TCRdb reflects a much larger clone and differs at residue 18 from this DNA's translation, likely from a read error; the protein shown is the DNA's translation. The J segment was not called; the V segment is TRDV2; the D call TRDD3 from the table was never checked on the DNA. The CDR3 extends over 20 amino acids. Germline V gene sequence: CDR1 GEAIGNYY, CDR2 EKD. The CDR3 DNA reads as TGTGCCTGTGACTCGCCACTGGGGGATACCAGCTCCTGGGACACCCGACAGACGTTTTTC. Translation: CACDSPLGDTSSWDTRQTFF.

Points on this clone: This likely stems from a read error, as it lies one base from a far larger clone. The same CDR3 also results from other DNA sequences found in this sample. V and J are TRDV1 and TRDJ1, with 10 bases that match TRDD3. In the absence of a J gene in TCRdb, the DNA was matched to germline to assign it here. From germline, CDR1 is TSWWSYY and CDR2 QGS. The CDR3 has 25 amino acids. The trim removed 1 base at V and 0 bases at J, leaving 29 bases unmatched. The CDR3 spells CALGEQARLRDWGIQRRGYTDKLIF. CDR3 nucleotide sequence: TGTGCTCTTGGGGAACAGGCGCGTCTTCGGGACTGGGGGATCCAAAGGAGGGGGTACACCGATAAACTCATCTTT.

This clone was counted at least ten times. The protein recorded in TCRdb matches a much larger clone and deviates from this DNA's translation at residue 3, suggesting a read error; the protein here is obtained by translating the DNA. This CDR3 is CARDRLPRGIQNDDDKLIF. As DNA, the CDR3 is TGTGCCCGTGACAGACTTCCTCGCGGGATACAGAACGACGACGATAAACTCATCTTT. The chain couples TRDV2 to TRDJ1; the D gene is possibly TRDD3 (7 bases). Assignment of the J gene here rests on matching the DNA to germline, because TCRdb gives none. This CDR3 has 19 amino acids. Germline V gene data show CDR1 as GEAIGNYY and CDR2 as EKD.

The table lists this clone with a few counts. TCRdb records a much larger clone's protein for this DNA, with a difference at residue 7 that likely arises from a read error; the protein given is the translation of the DNA. V usage is TRDV1 and J usage is TRDJ1; D remains ambiguous. TCRdb lists no J gene, so it was determined here by aligning the DNA to germline. This CDR3 is built from 15 residues. Trimming took 2 bases from V and 1 from J, leaving 11 bases between them. Germline V gives CDR1 TSWWSYY, CDR2 QGS. CDR3 amino acids: CALGERERLTDKLIF. Written as DNA, the CDR3 is TGTGCTCTTGGGGAAAGGGAGCGTCTCACCGATAAACTCATCTTT.

This clone was detected a few times. The TCRdb protein, from a much larger clone, departs from this DNA's translation at residue 17, likely by read error; the protein shown derives from the DNA. The CDR3 region has the DNA TGTGCCTGTGACTCAACTGGGGGATACAGCTCCTGGGACACCCGACAGTTGTTTTTC. Protein product: CACDSTGGYSSWDTRQLFF. TRDV2 is the V gene, and the J gene was not called; TRDD3 reflects the table's D call only, with no check against the DNA. The CDR3 is made up of 19 amino acids. Looked up from germline, CDR1 is GEAIGNYY and CDR2 is EKD.

This clone came up a few times. The mismatch at residue 16 between this DNA's translation and the TCRdb protein of a much larger clone likely reflects a read error; the protein shown is translated from the DNA. The chain recombines TRDV1 with TRDJ1, with TRDD3 matching 9 bases. V lost 1 base to trimming and J lost 2 bases; unmatched junction nucleotides: 23. In germline, CDR1 is TSWWSYY, CDR2 QGS. CDR3 length: 22 residues. The CDR3, as DNA: TGTGCTCTTGGGGAACCCTCGGGCGGCTACATGTTCGTACTGGGGGAGACCGATAAACTCATCTTT. Protein sequence: CALGEPSGGYMFVLGETDKLIF.

This clone was seen repeatedly, ten times or more. Since a far larger clone is one base different, this is likely a read error. Other DNA sequences from this sample encode an identical CDR3 as well. The rearrangement links TRDV2 to TRDJ2; D is undetermined. TCRdb lists no J gene, so it was determined here by aligning the DNA to germline. V dropped 0 bases and J dropped 4 bases, with 14 bases sitting between them. This CDR3 region has 16 residues. The germline V gene has CDR1 GEAIGNYY and CDR2 EKD. CDR3 nucleotide sequence: TGTGCCTGTGACACCGTATATGGGAGGGGGACAGCACAACTCTTCTTT. Residues: CACDTVYGRGTAQLFF.

This clone was counted many times. The TCRdb protein, from a much larger clone, departs from this DNA's translation at residue 5, likely by read error; the protein shown derives from the DNA. This sequence joins TRDV2 and TRDJ1; no clear D. V was pared by 3 bases and J by 0 bases, with 22 bases between. Per the germline V gene, CDR1 is GEAIGNYY and CDR2 is EKD. The CDR3 sequence is 18 residues long. The DNA of the CDR3 is TGTGCCTGTGACGCGAAGTACTACCAGCCGATGTACACCGATAAACTCATCTTT. It is translated as CACDAKYYQPMYTDKLIF.

Of note for this clone: The protein TCRdb gives is from a much larger clone and does not agree with this DNA's translation at residue 11, likely a read error; the protein shown here comes from the DNA. The J gene is TRDJ1, the V gene TRDV1; tentative D call: TRDD2 (5 bases). No J gene was available from TCRdb, and it was assigned here by a germline match of the DNA. Trimming removed 6 bases at V and 3 bases at J, with 20 bases between. The CDR3 runs to 16 residues. From germline, CDR1 is TSWWSYY and CDR2 QGS. This chain's CDR3 is CALGEPFPPYADKLIF. As DNA, the CDR3 is TGTGCTCTTGGAGAGCCTTTTCCTCCTTACGCCGATAAACTCATCTTT.

This clone was observed a few times. TCRdb attributes to this sequence the protein of a much larger clone, which differs from the DNA translation at residue 13; a read error is likely, and the protein displayed is translated from the DNA. The genes are TRDV1 and TRDJ1, with D unresolved. TCRdb lists no J gene, so it was determined here by aligning the DNA to germline. Looked up from germline, CDR1 is TSWWSYY and CDR2 is QGS. CDR3 length: 19 residues. V was pared by 4 bases and J by 1 base, with 25 bases between. This CDR3 reads CALGALRVMMGVCTDKLIF. In DNA form, the CDR3 reads TGTGCTCTTGGGGCCCTTAGGGTCATGATGGGTGTATGCACCGATAAACTCATCTTT.

This clone was observed a few times. A far larger clone is one nucleotide away, so this likely arose from a read error. Other DNA sequences of this sample code for an identical CDR3. The rearrangement links TRDV1 to TRDJ1; possible D gene TRDD3, 5 bases. Germline matching of the DNA provided the J gene here, since TCRdb leaves it blank. V was trimmed by 3 bases and J by 2 bases, leaving 22 bases between them. The germline V gene has CDR1 TSWWSYY and CDR2 QGS. This CDR3 region has 18 residues. The CDR3 sequence is CALGELIATGKKTDKLIF. CDR3 DNA sequence: TGTGCTCTTGGGGAGCTAATCGCCACGGGGAAGAAGACCGATAAACTCATCTTT.

In its sample, this clone was seen many times. Translating this DNA gives a protein that differs at residue 18 from the TCRdb one, which belongs to a much larger clone; a read error is likely, and the protein shown is this translation. This chain uses TRDV3 with TRDJ1; TRDD3 aligns across 11 bases. The V gene end was trimmed by 2 bases and the J gene end by 1 base; junction bases not matched to a gene: 33. CDR1 and CDR2 from the germline V gene are TVYSNPD and GDNSRS (reference sequence). The length of the CDR3 is 24 residues. CDR3 residues: CAFSVQDWGIYHSATVFCTDKLIF. CDR3 sequence (DNA): TGTGCCTTTTCAGTTCAAGACTGGGGGATATACCACTCCGCTACAGTATTCTGCACCGATAAACTCATCTTT.

This clone was detected ten times or more. TCRdb's listed protein matches a much larger clone and diverges from this DNA's translation at residue 9, likely through a read error; the protein shown comes from the DNA. The J gene is TRDJ1, the V gene TRDV1; D might be TRDD2 (5 bases). CDR3 size: 13 residues. Looked up from germline, CDR1 is TSWWSYY and CDR2 is QGS. Trimming stripped 0 bases from V and 8 bases from J, with 10 bases between. CDR3 sequence: CALGELVSCKLIF. CDR3 sequence (DNA): TGTGCTCTTGGGGAACTAGTTTCCTGCAAACTCATCTTT.

This clone was seen ten or more times. This chain uses TRDV1 with TRDJ1; tentative D call: TRDD2 (6 bases). The germline V gene has CDR1 TSWWSYY and CDR2 QGS. The CDR3 has 20 residues. Trimming cost V 3 bases and J 1 base, with 27 bases left between them. DNA of the CDR3: TGTGCTCTTGGGGACCGTGACCTTCCCCGTCTACTTTTACTCACCGATAAACTCATCTTT. Protein product: CALGDRDLPRLLLLTDKLIF.